Each of the 10 T cell receptor beta chains below was sequenced from the same sample in a study of shared clonotypes between healthy human individuals. Terminally differentiated effector memory CD45RA+ cells were excluded by CCR7 positive selection of CD45RO-negative cells. Generated by immunoSEQ multiplex PCR, the TCRdb table keeps only in-frame clones and is missing some. The data contain about 2.1 million clones, around 93% of them singletons. The sample consisted of naive CD8+ T cells from PBMCs. These TCRs come from a man between 18 and 29 years old in good health. Some clones in this sample may be carry-over from other donors' samples.

This chain uses TRBV27 with TRBJ1-1; D is uncertain. This CDR3 spans 10 amino acids. Germline loops: CDR1 MNHEY, CDR2 SMNVEV (reference sequence). Between the trimmed V and J ends, which lost 8 bases and 7 bases, there was a span of 8 bases. In nucleotides, the CDR3 is TGTGCCAGCGGTCTGGGTGAAGCTTTCTTT. Translation: CASGLGEAFF.

In nucleotides, the CDR3 is TGTGCCAGCAGCTTAGGATGGGGTAGGCCGGACACTGAAGCTTTCTTT. Protein product: CASSLGWGRPDTEAFF. The genes are TRBV11-2 and TRBJ1-1, with no clear D. Germline loops: CDR1 SGHAT, CDR2 FQNNGV. V was clipped by 1 base and J by 3 bases, with 15 bases between them. There are 16 residues in the CDR3.

The J gene is TRBJ2-5, the V gene TRBV6-5; D might be TRBD2 (6 bases). The CDR3 length is 14 residues. V shed 2 bases and J shed 4 bases, with 11 bases lying between them. In germline, CDR1 is MNHEY, CDR2 SVGAGI. The CDR3 reads CASSYMSGAETQYF. DNA of the CDR3: TGTGCCAGCAGTTACATGTCGGGAGCAGAGACCCAGTACTTC.

The rearrangement links TRBV5-6 to TRBJ1-6, with D unresolved. The CDR3 contains 15 residues. The germline gives CDR1 SGHDT, CDR2 YYEEEE. Trimming took 0 bases from V and 6 from J, leaving 10 bases between them. The CDR3 spells CASSLAPFGNSPLHF. In nucleotides, the CDR3 is TGTGCCAGCAGCTTGGCTCCATTCGGTAATTCACCCCTCCACTTT.

Only one count was recorded for this clone. Other DNA sequences within the sample encode an identical CDR3. This rearrangement joins TRBV11-2 to TRBJ2-1; D is ambiguous. The V end lost 1 base, the J end lost 7 bases, and 5 bases lay between the germline ends. CDR1 and CDR2 (germline): SGHAT, FQNNGV. The CDR3 totals 12 residues. Here the CDR3 reads CASSLGYNEQFF. The DNA for the CDR3 is TGTGCCAGCAGCTTAGGATATAATGAGCAGTTCTTC. Together with reference TRBV11-2 and TRBJ2-1, the CDR3 gives the full variable domain: EAGVAQSPRYKIIEKRQSVAFWCNPISGHATLYWYQQILGQGPKLLIQFQNNGVVDDSQLPKDRFSAERLKGVDSTLKIQPAKLEDSAVYLCASSLGYNEQFFGPGTRLTVL.

This clone occurred once. This chain uses TRBV13 with TRBJ2-5; TRBD1 agrees at 8 bases. This CDR3 is 15 amino acids long. Germline V CDR1 and CDR2: PRHDT, FYEKMQ (reference sequence). V gave up 0 bases and J gave up 5 bases; unmatched junction bases: 5. The CDR3 sequence: CASSLGRQGIETQYF. The CDR3, as DNA: TGTGCCAGCAGCTTAGGCCGACAGGGGATCGAGACCCAGTACTTC. Together with reference TRBV13 and TRBJ2-5, the CDR3 gives the full variable domain: AAGVIQSPRHLIKEKRETATLKCYPIPRHDTVYWYQQGPGQDPQFLISFYEKMQSDKGSIPDRFSAQQFSDYHSELNMSSLELGDSALYFCASSLGRQGIETQYFGPGTRLLVL.

This clone has a single count. This chain links TRBV4-3 with TRBJ2-7; no clear D. Trimming left V 0 bases short and J 3 bases short, with 15 bases between. The CDR3 runs 16 residues. Germline CDR1 reads LGHNA; CDR2 reads YSLEER. CDR3 DNA sequence: TGCGCCAGCAGCCAAGATGTTGGCAGCTTTTACTACGAGCAGTACTTC. Protein: CASSQDVGSFYYEQYF.

The J gene is TRBJ2-5, the V gene TRBV9; maybe TRBD2 (6 bases). The CDR3 contains 13 residues. Trimming cost V 3 bases and J 4 bases, with 10 bases left between them. Per germline, CDR1 SGDLS and CDR2 YYNGEE. CDR3 protein: CASSEVGGETQYF. DNA of the CDR3: TGTGCCAGCAGCGAAGTGGGGGGAGAGACCCAGTACTTC.

This sequence joins TRBV7-7 and TRBJ2-3; 8 bases match TRBD2. The CDR3 sequence is 13 residues long. V lost 4 bases to trimming and J lost 5 bases; unmatched junction nucleotides: 2. Per germline, CDR1 SSHAT and CDR2 FNYEAQ (reference sequence). The CDR3 spells CASSSGRGDTQYF. Here the CDR3 DNA reads TGTGCCAGCAGCTCCGGGAGGGGAGATACGCAGTATTTT.

The gene calls are TRBV7-2 and TRBJ2-2; either TRBD1 or TRBD2 may fit D (6 bases each). Germline V gene data show CDR1 as SGHTA and CDR2 as FQGNSA. V lost 4 bases to trimming and J lost 4 bases, with 13 bases between them. This CDR3 has 15 amino acids. This CDR3 reads CASSYKGGPTGELFF. For the CDR3, the DNA is TGTGCCAGCAGCTATAAGGGGGGCCCCACCGGGGAGCTGTTTTTT.